This T cell receptor (beta chain) was sequenced for a study of blood T cell repertoires in COVID-19. Study overall: Samples taken during acute and convalescent COVID-19 were collected in the United States, Italy and Spain. In each case, the material was cDNA or gDNA derived from T cells, B-cell-depleted T cells, or PBMCs.

Original analysis: From reference gene primer amplification, estimates of nucleated cell counts were derived. The protocol was immunoSEQ multiplex PCR, while the TCRdb copy is restricted to in-frame clones and leaves out a portion. The DNA was the basis for D and trimming; V, J and clone size are from that table. The data show fewer than 30,000 clones, around 90% seen once. V was pared by 7 bases and J by 6 bases, with 4 bases of the junction left unmatched. CDR1 and CDR2 from the germline V gene are MDHEN and SYDVKM. The CDR3 runs to 13 residues. The TCR was taken from a human donor with active COVID-19. The donor label of this sample is uncertain. The sequenced material came from peripheral blood. This sequence joins TRBV28 and TRBJ2-7, with 12 positions matching TRBD2. CDR3: CASTSGRVGEQYF. The CDR3 DNA follows: TGTGCCAGCACTAGCGGGAGGGTGGGCGAGCAGTACTTC. Using reference TRBV28 and TRBJ2-7 for the parts outside the CDR3, the full variable domain is DVKVTQSSRYLVKRTGEKVFLECVQDMDHENMFWYRQDPGLGLRLIYFSYDVKMKEKGDIPEGYSVSREKKERFSLILESASTNQTSMYLCASTSGRVGEQYFGPGTRLTVT.